Below are 25 T cell receptor beta chains sequenced from a single sample in a study of T cell repertoires in cytomegalovirus infection. Via MiXCR, TCRdb re-called the reads, giving one row per CDR3 protein. The data contain about 920,000 distinct CDR3 sequences, about a third of them seen just once; the ten biggest clones take up more than 13%. For these TCRs, the target antigens are not known. This material consisted of cultured CD8+ T cells from PBMCs, taken from culture after CMV antigen stimulation. These receptors were collected from a human donor in good health (CMV status not recorded). Some clones in this sample may be carry-over from other donors' samples.

The table lists this clonotype with a few counts. V gene TRBV7-2 combines with J gene TRBJ2-7; D ambiguous. The V and J ends lost 0 bases and 4 bases respectively, with 10 bases between them. CDR1 is SGHTA, CDR2 FQGNSA, per germline. This CDR3 comprises 14 residues. CDR3 sequence: CASSLALIGYEQYF. The CDR3 DNA reads TGTGCCAGCAGCTTAGCGCTAATTGGATACGAGCAGTACTTC. The whole variable domain, filled in from reference TRBV7-2 and TRBJ2-7, reads GAGVSQSPSNKVTEKGKDVELRCDPISGHTALYWYRQSLGQGLEFLIYFQGNSAPDKSGLPSDRFSAERTGGSVSTLTIQRTQQEDSAVYLCASSLALIGYEQYFGPGTRLTVT.

V is TRBV19 and J is TRBJ1-1; maybe TRBD1 (5 bases). The CDR3 loop spans 14 amino acids. V was trimmed by 3 bases and J by 1 base, leaving 9 bases between them. Per germline, CDR1 LNHDA and CDR2 SQIVND (reference sequence). For the CDR3, the DNA is TGTGCCAGTAGTATCCAGGGATCGAACACTGAAGCTTTCTTT. It specifies CASSIQGSNTEAFF.

This clonotype was detected many times. This chain links TRBV7-6 with TRBJ1-1, with D perhaps TRBD1 (6 bases). CDR1 is SGHVS, CDR2 FNYEAQ, per germline. Trimming left V 5 bases short and J 0 bases short, with 13 bases between. The length of the CDR3 is 15 residues. The CDR3 spells CASSLRTDVNTEAFF. CDR3 DNA sequence: TGTGCCAGCAGCCTCCGGACAGATGTGAACACTGAAGCTTTCTTT.

With regard to this clonotype: Possible read error: a much larger clone is one base away. V gene TRBV7-6 combines with J gene TRBJ2-1; 7 positions match TRBD2. The CDR3 is 15 amino acids. In germline, CDR1 is SGHVS, CDR2 FNYEAQ. V dropped 10 bases and J dropped 8; count of bases not matched to a gene: 17. CDR3 coding DNA: TGTGCCAACAGTTTGACTACGGGGGGAATGGATGAGCAGTTCTTC. Translating it yields CANSLTTGGMDEQFF.

In nucleotides, the CDR3 is TGTGCCAGCAGCCGCCGAGTCGGGGAGGGCACTGAAGCTTTCTTT. Amino acids: CASSRRVGEGTEAFF. The V and J genes are TRBV7-9 and TRBJ1-1, with D unresolved. CDR1 and CDR2 from the germline V gene are SEHNR and FQNEAQ (reference sequence). Between the trimmed V and J ends, which lost 5 bases and 4 bases, there was a span of 17 bases. The CDR3 has 15 amino acids.

This clonotype appeared a few times. V usage is TRBV4-1 and J usage is TRBJ2-7; 7 bases match TRBD1. This CDR3 is built from 15 residues. The V and J ends lost 4 bases and 2 bases, in that order; junction bases with no gene match: 8. Germline CDR1 reads MGHRA; CDR2 reads YSYEKL. CDR3 residues: CASSPRDSYAYEQYF. The CDR3 DNA follows: TGCGCCAGCAGCCCCCGGGACAGTTACGCCTACGAGCAGTACTTC.

This clonotype has a handful of counts. V usage is TRBV7-9 and J usage is TRBJ1-2, with D hard to call. Germline CDR1 SEHNR, CDR2 FQNEAQ (reference sequence). CDR3 length: 13 residues. V shed 5 bases and J shed 3 bases, with 10 bases lying between them. The CDR3 loop is CASSRPMDYGYTF. The CDR3 nucleotides are TGTGCCAGCAGCCGCCCCATGGACTATGGCTACACCTTC.

This clonotype was counted only a few times. This chain connects TRBV2 to TRBJ2-2, with D possibly being TRBD1 or TRBD2 (5 bases each). V dropped 11 bases and J dropped 0 bases, with 19 bases sitting between them. The length of the CDR3 is 16 residues. Germline V gene sequence: CDR1 SNHLY, CDR2 FYNNEI. For the CDR3, the DNA is TGTGCCCTCAGAGGGGTAGCCAGCGCGAACACCGGGGAGCTGTTTTTT. It translates to CALRGVASANTGELFF.

This clonotype turned up a few times. V and J are TRBV29-1 and TRBJ1-2; D not certain. V dropped 4 bases and J dropped 8 bases, with 17 bases sitting between them. The CDR3 is made up of 13 amino acids. Per the germline V gene, CDR1 is SQVTM and CDR2 is ANQGSEA. This CDR3 is CSVVDGSLGGYTF. CDR3 in DNA: TGCAGCGTTGTAGACGGTAGCTTGGGAGGCTACACCTTC.

The rearrangement joins TRBV4-1 to TRBJ1-1, with unresolved D. This CDR3 region has 13 residues. V shed 1 base and J shed 4 bases, with 7 bases lying between them. Germline V lookup: CDR1 MGHRA, CDR2 YSYEKL. The CDR3 DNA reads as TGCGCCAGCAGCCAAGGACACCTCACTGAAGCTTTCTTT. Its protein is CASSQGHLTEAFF.

The V and J genes are TRBV5-5 and TRBJ2-7, with TRBD1 matching 9 bases. The CDR3 is 17 residues long. After removal of 1 base from V and 3 bases from J, the junction contained 11 bases not matched to a gene. The germline V gene has CDR1 SGHKS and CDR2 YYEKEE (reference sequence). CDR3 coding DNA: TGTGCCAGCAGCTTGTCAGGGACAGGGTATGCAAGCTACGAGCAGTACGTC. This translates into CASSLSGTGYASYEQYV.

The CDR3 spells CASSSGQWGNEQFF. The CDR3 coding sequence is TGTGCCAGCAGCTCAGGACAGTGGGGAAATGAGCAGTTCTTC. This chain joins TRBV5-8 and TRBJ2-1, with D tentatively TRBD1 (6 bases). Trimming stripped 3 bases from V and 7 bases from J, with 14 bases between. This CDR3 has 14 amino acids. Germline CDR1 SGHTS, CDR2 YDEGEE.

CDR3 nucleotides: TGCGCCAGCAGCTTGAGACAGAACCCCACCGGGGAGCTGTTTTTT. This translates into CASSLRQNPTGELFF. The chain employs TRBV5-1 and TRBJ2-2; the D gene is possibly TRBD1 (5 bases). CDR3 length: 15 amino acids. Trimming stripped 1 base from V and 4 bases from J, with 11 bases between. Germline V gives CDR1 SGHRS, CDR2 YFSETQ.

This clonotype occurred many times. This sequence joins TRBV27 and TRBJ1-1, with D possibly matching TRBD1 (6 bases). The CDR3 contains 14 residues. Trimming left V 5 bases short and J 0 bases short, with 10 bases between. In germline, CDR1 is MNHEY, CDR2 SMNVEV (reference sequence). Written as DNA, the CDR3 is TGTGCCAGCAGTGCGGACAGTTTGAACACTGAAGCTTTCTTT. Amino acid sequence: CASSADSLNTEAFF.

This clonotype appeared a few times. The rearrangement uses TRBV20-1 and TRBJ2-5; TRBD1 might be the D (5 bases). This CDR3 region has 11 residues. Between the trimmed V and J ends, which lost 0 bases and 10 bases, there was a span of 9 bases. Germline V gives CDR1 DFQATT, CDR2 SNEGSKA (reference sequence). CDR3 sequence reads: CSARDWGDQYF. CDR3 nucleotide sequence: TGCAGTGCTAGAGATTGGGGCGACCAGTACTTC.

This sequence joins TRBV6-2 or TRBV6-3 and TRBJ2-3; 14 nucleotides agree with TRBD2. CDR3 length: 16 amino acids. Germline V lookup: CDR1 MNHEY, CDR2 SVGEGT. Trimming cost V 6 bases and J 2 bases; bases outside gene matches: 4. CDR3: CASRGLAGAFTDTQYF. The CDR3 region has the DNA TGTGCCAGCAGGGGACTAGCGGGGGCCTTCACAGATACGCAGTATTTT.

The chain carries TRBV15 and TRBJ1-1; no definite D call. The V gene's germline CDR1 is LNHNV and CDR2 YYDKDF (reference sequence). This CDR3 has 13 residues. Trimming removed 7 bases from V and 0 bases from J, with 9 bases in between. CDR3 sequence reads: CATTTTMNTEAFF. CDR3 DNA: TGTGCCACCACAACCACAATGAACACTGAAGCTTTCTTT.

V usage is TRBV7-2 and J usage is TRBJ2-7; TRBD2 matches at 9 bases. Germline V gene data show CDR1 as SGHTA and CDR2 as FQGNSA. The CDR3 runs to 15 residues. The CDR3, as DNA: TGTGCCAACAGCCTAGCGGGGTGGAGCTCCTACGAGCAGTACGTC. The encoded protein is CANSLAGWSSYEQYV.

The chain has TRBV4-1 and TRBJ1-2; possibly TRBD1 for D (5 bases). The germline V and J ends were trimmed by 0 bases and 2 bases, with 13 bases remaining between them. Germline lookup yields CDR1 MGHRA and CDR2 YSYEKL. The CDR3 length is 16 residues. This CDR3 is CASSQDLWGSNYGYTF. The DNA for the CDR3 is TGCGCCAGCAGCCAAGATTTATGGGGCTCCAACTATGGCTACACCTTC.

The J gene is TRBJ1-5, the V gene TRBV5-5; D call uncertain. CDR1 is SGHKS and CDR2 is YYEKEE in the germline V gene (reference sequence). V gave up 1 base and J gave up 0 bases, with 11 bases separating them. The CDR3 totals 16 residues. CDR3 residues: CASSLMAGDSNQPQHF. The DNA of the CDR3 is TGTGCCAGCAGCTTGATGGCCGGAGATAGCAATCAGCCCCAGCATTTT.

This clonotype occurred many times. This chain joins TRBV6-2 or TRBV6-3 and TRBJ2-7; D assignment may be TRBD1 or TRBD2 (5 bases each). The CDR3 has 12 residues. The V end lost 5 bases, the J end lost 1 base, and 6 bases lay between the germline ends. From germline, CDR1 is MNHEY and CDR2 SVGEGT. CDR3 protein: CASSEGSYEQYV. The DNA for the CDR3 is TGTGCCAGCAGTGAGGGGTCCTACGAGCAGTACGTC.

This clonotype was recorded only once. The V and J genes are TRBV20-1 and TRBJ2-7; 7 nucleotides align to TRBD1. Germline loops: CDR1 DFQATT, CDR2 SNEGSKA (reference sequence). Trimming removed 1 base from V and 6 bases from J; junction bases left unmatched: 6. The CDR3 totals 13 residues. This chain's CDR3 is CSARAHRGFEQYF. The CDR3 bases are TGCAGTGCTAGAGCTCACAGGGGTTTCGAGCAGTACTTC.

V and J are TRBV7-6 and TRBJ2-2; the D call may be TRBD1 or TRBD2 (6 bases each). Trimming cost V 4 bases and J 1 base, with 16 bases left between them. The CDR3 is 17 residues long. Germline-derived CDR1 and CDR2 are SGHVS and FNYEAQ. The CDR3 region has the DNA TGTGCCAGCAGCTCTTCTGAAGGAGGGGGGAACACCGGGGAGCTGTTTTTT. This sequence encodes CASSSSEGGGNTGELFF.

About this clonotype itself: This may be a read error, as it is one base from a much larger clone. The chain has TRBV7-9 and TRBJ1-6; D is uncertain. The length of the CDR3 is 16 residues. Per the germline V gene, CDR1 is SEHNR and CDR2 is FQNEAQ (reference sequence). Trimming took 5 bases from V and 0 from J, leaving 11 bases between them. CDR3 amino acids: CASSGPLGSYNSPLHF. CDR3 coding DNA: TGTGCCAGCAGCGGTCCCCTCGGCTCCTATAATTCACCCCTCCACTTT.

Only a few counts were recorded for this clonotype. The chain links TRBV7-9 to TRBJ2-5, with D possibly being TRBD1 or TRBD2 (5 bases each). The CDR3 totals 13 residues. Trimming shortened V by 1 base and J by 4 bases, and 7 bases separated the two germline ends. Germline V gene data show CDR1 as SEHNR and CDR2 as FQNEAQ (reference sequence). The CDR3 spells CASSLEGTETQYF. The CDR3 DNA reads TGTGCCAGCAGCTTAGAAGGGACAGAGACCCAGTACTTC.